Listed here are 21 T cell receptor beta chains from one sample, sequenced in a study of PD-1 blockade in classical Hodgkin lymphoma. Each of the patients experienced relapse following autologous stem cell transplantation, and their brentuximab vedotin exposure differed. Method: immunoSEQ multiplex PCR; TCRdb's copy keeps in-frame clones and lacks some. The sample shows approximately 150,000 clones, just under 80% of them seen only once. The sample in question was peripheral blood mononuclear cells (PBMCs), obtained before the second cycle of nivolumab. The receptors were sampled from a human donor with classical Hodgkin lymphoma.

Judged by abundance, this clone is medium-sized. This chain joins TRBV30 and TRBJ2-5; D is perhaps TRBD2 (5 bases). The CDR3 has 15 residues. Trimming shortened V by 2 bases and J by 1 base, and 14 bases separated the two germline ends. In germline, CDR1 is GTSNPN, CDR2 SVGIG (reference sequence). CDR3 sequence (DNA): TGTGCCTGGAGTAAGTGGCTAGGAGGCCAAGAGACCCAGTACTTC. Translating gives CAWSKWLGGQETQYF.

This chain uses TRBV29-1 with TRBJ1-1; D unresolved. The CDR3 is 12 amino acids. Germline-derived CDR1 and CDR2 are SQVTM and ANQGSEA. The ends were cut back, 7 bases at V and 0 bases at J, with 9 bases in the middle. The CDR3, as DNA: TGCAGCGCCCAAGATTTGAACACTGAAGCTTTCTTT. It translates to CSAQDLNTEAFF.

This clone was picked up many times. This chain links TRBV4-1 with TRBJ2-7, with 8 bases aligning to TRBD1. V shed 0 bases, J shed 1 base, and the junction held 14 bases outside the gene matches. Germline CDR1 and CDR2: MGHRA and YSYEKL. The CDR3 extends over 19 amino acids. The CDR3 sequence is CASSQDSPTGGILSYEQYF. CDR3 sequence (DNA): TGCGCCAGCAGCCAAGATTCCCCCACAGGGGGAATCCTATCCTACGAGCAGTACTTC.

The CDR3 nucleotides are TGTGCCAGCAGCTTAGAAAGGGAAACCGGGGAGCTGTTTTTT. This encodes CASSLERETGELFF. The rearrangement uses TRBV11-3 and TRBJ2-2; no clear D. Germline V CDR1 and CDR2: SGHNT, YENEEA. The V end was cut by 0 bases, the J end by 5 bases, with 7 bases between. The CDR3 length is 14 residues. The full variable domain, completed using reference TRBV11-3 and TRBJ2-2, is EAGVVQSPRYKIIEKKQPVAFWCNPISGHNTLYWYLQNLGQGPELLIRYENEEAVDDSQLPKDRFSAERLKGVDSTLKIQPAELGDSAVYLCASSLERETGELFFGEGSRLTVL.

The V gene is TRBV5-6, the J gene TRBJ1-2; D is undetermined. The length of the CDR3 is 11 residues. Germline assignment: CDR1 SGHDT and CDR2 YYEEEE. Trimming removed 2 bases at V and 14 bases at J, with 13 bases between. CDR3 amino acids: CASSFGVLDTF. The CDR3 DNA reads TGTGCCAGCAGCTTCGGTGTGCTAGATACCTTC.

The V call is TRBV7-6, the J call TRBJ2-5, with a weak D call TRBD1 (6 bases). V dropped 3 bases and J dropped 2 bases, with 16 bases sitting between them. Germline CDR1 is SGHVS and CDR2 is FNYEAQ. The CDR3 has 16 amino acids. CDR3 loop: CASSFRGTLRQETQYF. The CDR3 region has the DNA TGTGCCAGCAGCTTTAGAGGGACATTAAGACAAGAGACCCAGTACTTC.

The V and J genes are TRBV7-3 and TRBJ2-1, with 8 bases matching TRBD2. CDR1 is SGHTA and CDR2 is FQGTGA in the germline V gene. There are 16 residues in the CDR3. V lost 5 bases and J lost 7; bases outside the gene matches: 13. For the CDR3, the DNA is TGTGCCAGCAGCCCCGGTCCGGGACTAGGGGGGAATGAGCAGTTCTTC. Its protein is CASSPGPGLGGNEQFF.

This clone was detected a few times. The chain is built from TRBV18 and TRBJ1-3; D not certain. Germline-derived CDR1 and CDR2 are KGHSH and LQKENI. Trimming shortened V by 3 bases and J by 0 bases, and 12 bases separated the two germline ends. The CDR3 length is 16 residues. The chain's CDR3 is CASSPTTISSGNTIYF. DNA of the CDR3: TGTGCCAGCTCACCGACAACAATCTCCTCTGGAAACACCATATATTTT. Full variable domain (missing parts from reference TRBV18 and TRBJ1-3): NAGVMQNPRHLVRRRGQEARLRCSPMKGHSHVYWYRQLPEEGLKFMVYLQKENIIDESGMPKERFSAEFPKEGPSILRIQQVVRGDSAAYFCASSPTTISSGNTIYFGEGSWLTVV.

This clone was seen only once. The CDR3 loop reads CASSYQYSALESPLHF. CDR3 DNA: TGTGCCAGCAGTTACCAATACAGCGCCTTGGAATCACCCCTCCACTTT. V and J are TRBV6-5 and TRBJ1-6, with D unresolved. Germline V CDR1 and CDR2: MNHEY, SVGAGI. This CDR3 has 16 residues. With 2 bases removed from V and 10 bases from J, the gap between germline ends came to 18 bases.

This chain joins TRBV5-5 and TRBJ2-7; 9 nucleotides match TRBD2. The CDR3 has 14 amino acids. Germline V CDR1 and CDR2: SGHKS, YYEKEE (reference sequence). After removal of 0 bases from V and 3 bases from J, the junction contained 1 base not matched to a gene. The CDR3, as DNA: TGTGCCAGCAGCTTGGTAGCGGGAGACTACGAGCAGTACTTC. Protein: CASSLVAGDYEQYF. The full variable domain, completed using reference TRBV5-5 and TRBJ2-7, is DAGVTQSPTHLIKTRGQQVTLRCSPISGHKSVSWYQQVLGQGPQFIFQYYEKEERGRGNFPDRFSARQFPNYSSELNVNALLLGDSALYLCASSLVAGDYEQYFGPGTRLTVT.

V gene TRBV10-3 combines with J gene TRBJ2-1; a weak D match, TRBD1 (5 bases). The CDR3 extends over 13 amino acids. CDR1 is ENHRY, CDR2 SYGVKD, per germline. V was cut by 3 bases and J by 8 bases, with 11 bases left in between. As DNA, the CDR3 is TGTGCCATCAGTGAACAGGTGGAAGATGAGCAGTTCTTC. Protein: CAISEQVEDEQFF.

The chain joins TRBV7-2 to TRBJ2-7, with 8 positions matching TRBD2. Trimming cost V 6 bases and J 2 bases; bases outside gene matches: 6. The germline V gene encodes CDR1 SGHTA and CDR2 FQGNSA. The CDR3 sequence is 14 residues long. CDR3: CASRIGGGPYEQYF. The CDR3 nucleotides are TGTGCCAGCAGGATCGGGGGGGGCCCCTACGAGCAGTACTTC.

The chain combines TRBV7-2 with TRBJ1-4; no definite D call. Germline V gene lookup returns CDR1 SGHTA and CDR2 FQGNSA. The CDR3 has 14 amino acids. V lost 4 bases and J lost 6, with 12 bases in between. CDR3 residues: CASSSHQSYEKLFF. The CDR3 bases are TGTGCCAGCAGCTCTCACCAGTCTTATGAAAAACTGTTTTTT.

In this sample, this clone turned up many times. This CDR3 reads CASSLLDRKKEKLFF. The CDR3 DNA reads TGTGCCAGTAGTCTTCTGGACAGGAAGAAAGAAAAACTGTTTTTT. The chain has TRBV19 and TRBJ1-4; 7 bases line up with TRBD1. CDR3 length: 15 residues. Trimming cost V 5 bases and J 8 bases; bases outside gene matches: 11. Germline CDR1 reads LNHDA; CDR2 reads SQIVND (reference sequence). The variable domain in full, with the rest retrieved from reference TRBV19 and TRBJ1-4, is DGGITQSPKYLFRKEGQNVTLSCEQNLNHDAMYWYRQDPGQGLRLIYYSQIVNDFQKGDIAEGYSVSREKKESFPLTVTSAQKNPTAFYLCASSLLDRKKEKLFFGSGTQLSVL.

The V and J genes are TRBV4-2 and TRBJ1-5; the match to TRBD1 covers 8 bases. The CDR3 runs 17 residues. Trimming removed 0 bases from V and 3 bases from J; junction bases left unmatched: 7. Per germline, CDR1 LGHNA and CDR2 YNFKEQ. For the CDR3, the DNA is TGTGCCAGCAGCCAAGATCTGTCAGGGGGCGTCAATCAGCCCCAGCATTTT. It translates to CASSQDLSGGVNQPQHF.

The chain joins TRBV27 to TRBJ2-1; possibly TRBD2 for D (5 bases). Looked up from germline, CDR1 is MNHEY and CDR2 is SMNVEV (reference sequence). This CDR3 comprises 15 residues. The germline V and J ends were trimmed by 5 bases and 15 bases, with 26 bases remaining between them. The CDR3 loop is CASSILSGPNRGLFF. CDR3 in DNA: TGTGCCAGCAGTATTCTTTCCGGGCCAAATCGAGGGCTGTTCTTC.

A few counts support this clone. Different DNA sequences within this sample yield the same CDR3. The chain recombines TRBV9 with TRBJ2-3, with D perhaps TRBD2 (6 bases). There are 16 residues in the CDR3. The V end was cut by 0 bases, the J end by 0 bases, with 11 bases between. In germline, CDR1 is SGDLS, CDR2 YYNGEE. The CDR3 loop is CASSVGLATSTDTQYF. The CDR3 DNA reads as TGTGCCAGCAGCGTAGGGCTAGCGACGAGCACAGATACGCAGTATTTT.

The V gene is TRBV19, the J gene TRBJ2-7; D may be TRBD1 (5 bases). The V gene lost 1 base and the J gene lost 0 bases, with 13 bases spanning the gap. CDR3 length: 16 amino acids. CDR1 and CDR2 from the germline V gene are LNHDA and SQIVND (reference sequence). CDR3 coding DNA: TGTGCCAGTAGTATAGCTGCAGGGCAAAGCTCCTACGAGCAGTACTTC. This codes for CASSIAAGQSSYEQYF.

The rearrangement uses TRBV6-6 and TRBJ2-7; 9 positions agree with TRBD2. The CDR3 totals 15 residues. Germline V gives CDR1 MNHNY, CDR2 SVGAGI (reference sequence). V lost 2 bases to trimming and J lost 1 base; unmatched junction nucleotides: 3. CDR3 protein: CASSYGREGSYEQYF. In DNA, the CDR3 is TGTGCCAGCAGTTACGGGCGGGAGGGATCCTACGAGCAGTACTTC.

V and J are TRBV6-6 and TRBJ2-7; the D is unclear. CDR1 and CDR2 (germline): MNHNY, SVGAGI (reference sequence). Trimming took off 6 bases at V and 1 base at J, with 13 bases between the two ends. This CDR3 contains 14 residues. CDR3 coding DNA: TGTGCCAGCAGGTCCCACATGGATTCCTACGAGCAGTACTTC. Its translation: CASRSHMDSYEQYF.

The CDR3 reads CASSYAGFSYNSPLHF. The CDR3 DNA sequence: TGTGCCAGCAGTTACGCGGGCTTCTCCTATAATTCACCCCTCCACTTT. The V call is TRBV6-5, the J call TRBJ1-6; no firm D call. The V gene's germline CDR1 is MNHEY and CDR2 SVGAGI. This CDR3 region has 16 residues. Trimming pared 2 bases from V and 0 bases from J, leaving 8 bases between.